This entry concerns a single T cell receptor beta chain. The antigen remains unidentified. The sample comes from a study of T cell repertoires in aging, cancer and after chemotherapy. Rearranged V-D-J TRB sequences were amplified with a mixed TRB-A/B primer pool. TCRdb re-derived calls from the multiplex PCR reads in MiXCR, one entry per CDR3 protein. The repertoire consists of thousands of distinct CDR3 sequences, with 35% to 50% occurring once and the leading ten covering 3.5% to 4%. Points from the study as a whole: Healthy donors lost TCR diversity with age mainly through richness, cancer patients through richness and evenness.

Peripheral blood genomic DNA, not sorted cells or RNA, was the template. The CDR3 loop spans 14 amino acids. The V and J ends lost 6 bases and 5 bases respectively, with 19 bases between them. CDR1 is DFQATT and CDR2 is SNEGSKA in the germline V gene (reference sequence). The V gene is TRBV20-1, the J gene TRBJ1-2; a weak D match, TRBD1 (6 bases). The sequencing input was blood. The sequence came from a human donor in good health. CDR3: CSAFGGGSSYGYTF. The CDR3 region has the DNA TGCAGTGCCTTCGGGGGGGGCTCATCATATGGCTACACCTTC.